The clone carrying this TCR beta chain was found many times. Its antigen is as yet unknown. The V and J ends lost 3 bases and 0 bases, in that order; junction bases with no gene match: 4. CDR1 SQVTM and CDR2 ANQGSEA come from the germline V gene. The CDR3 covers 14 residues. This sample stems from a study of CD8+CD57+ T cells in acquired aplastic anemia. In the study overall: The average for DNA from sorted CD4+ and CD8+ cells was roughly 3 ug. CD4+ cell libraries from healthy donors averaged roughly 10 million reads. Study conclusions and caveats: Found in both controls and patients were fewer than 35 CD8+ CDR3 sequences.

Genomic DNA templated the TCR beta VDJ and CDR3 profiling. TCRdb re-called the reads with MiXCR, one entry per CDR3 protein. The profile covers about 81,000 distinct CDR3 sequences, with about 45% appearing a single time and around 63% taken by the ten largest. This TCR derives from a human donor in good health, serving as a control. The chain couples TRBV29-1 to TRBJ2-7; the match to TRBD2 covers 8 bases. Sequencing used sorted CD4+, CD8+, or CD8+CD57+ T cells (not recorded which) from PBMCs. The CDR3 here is CSVEVSGSSYEQYF. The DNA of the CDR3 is TGCAGCGTTGAGGTGAGCGGGAGCTCCTACGAGCAGTACTTC.